The clone carrying this T cell receptor (beta chain) was recorded at least ten times. Its antigen is unidentified. This CDR3 comprises 13 residues. Germline V gene sequence: CDR1 DFQATT, CDR2 SNEGSKA (reference sequence). V shed 7 bases, J shed 6 bases, and the junction held 11 bases outside the gene matches. All of the donors were Caucasians in good health. The data were obtained in a study of identical twins. Study observations and caveats: The study found excess low generation probability among twin-shared out-of-frame alpha sequences.

Carrying unique molecular identifiers, the cDNA also gained a universal primer site through template switching. From the 5' RACE reads, TCRdb called clonotypes with MiXCR, one entry per CDR3 protein. The table includes fewer than 500,000 distinct CDR3 sequences, around 24% detected once. The same sample was also studied in work on T cells expressing NK-cell markers. As that report states: One of the eight sequenced donors was seronegative, whereas the other seven were HCMV-seropositive.

This chain connects TRBV20-1 to TRBJ2-7; 8 bases match TRBD2. Sequenced: CD4+ T cells sorted from blood. The receptor was derived from a woman aged 18-29 years in good health. CDR3 protein: CSGQTGGTAEQYF. CDR3 in DNA: TGCAGTGGGCAGACGGGAGGGACGGCCGAGCAGTACTTC.